Sequencing of this T cell receptor beta chain was carried out in a study of cytomegalovirus exposure and HLA in healthy donors. This CDR3 is 14 amino acids long. V gave up 3 bases and J gave up 3 bases, with 12 bases separating them. Germline loops: CDR1 KGHSH, CDR2 LQKENI. 13 Jbeta primers and 60 Vbeta primers were used for the PCR. The protocol was immunoSEQ multiplex PCR, while the TCRdb copy is restricted to in-frame clones and leaves out a portion. Of under 150,000 clones in the sample, about 82% were seen once. This sequence joins TRBV18 and TRBJ2-7; D remains ambiguous. The TCR sequence derives from a male donor in good health and CMV-seronegative. Sequenced material: PBMCs. CDR3 in amino acids: CASSPVSVLYEQYF. In DNA form, the CDR3 reads TGTGCCAGCTCACCCGTTAGTGTACTCTACGAGCAGTACTTC. The full variable domain, rest sourced from reference TRBV18 and TRBJ2-7, is NAGVMQNPRHLVRRRGQEARLRCSPMKGHSHVYWYRQLPEEGLKFMVYLQKENIIDESGMPKERFSAEFPKEGPSILRIQQVVRGDSAAYFCASSPVSVLYEQYFGPGTRLTVT.